A single sample is the source of the 25 T cell receptor beta chains below, sequenced in a study of cytomegalovirus exposure and HLA in healthy donors. A multiplex PCR was run with 60 Vbeta primers and 13 Jbeta primers. Assay used: immunoSEQ multiplex PCR; TCRdb lists only in-frame clones, some missing. The table records about 130,000 clones, about 80% of them present only once. What was sequenced was PBMCs. The origin of the receptors is a male donor in good health and CMV-seronegative.

This chain joins TRBV5-1 and TRBJ2-2; D might be TRBD1 (6 bases). Germline-derived CDR1 and CDR2 are SGHRS and YFSETQ. This CDR3 region has 17 residues. V lost 4 bases and J lost 0, with 16 bases in between. The CDR3 region has the DNA TGCGCCAGCAGCCGGAACCCACAGGGTACGAACACCGGGGAGCTGTTTTTT. This codes for CASSRNPQGTNTGELFF. Combining the CDR3 with reference TRBV5-1 and TRBJ2-2 gives the whole variable domain KAGVTQTPRYLIKTRGQQVTLSCSPISGHRSVSWYQQTPGQGLQFLFEYFSETQRNKGNFPGRFSGRQFSNSRSEMNVSTLELGDSALYLCASSRNPQGTNTGELFFGEGSRLTVL.

This sequence joins TRBV5-1 and TRBJ1-6; D might be TRBD1 (5 bases). This CDR3 is built from 16 residues. V lost 1 base and J 9 bases, leaving 17 bases between the germline ends. Germline V CDR1 and CDR2: SGHRS, YFSETQ. The CDR3 region has the DNA TGCGCCAGCAGCTTGACCGGGACTTTTGAAGGTTCACCCCTCCACTTT. This gives the protein CASSLTGTFEGSPLHF.

The gene calls are TRBV27 and TRBJ1-1; D ambiguous. The CDR3 is 13 residues long. Trimming removed 6 bases from V and 1 base from J, with 9 bases in between. Germline assignment: CDR1 MNHEY and CDR2 SMNVEV (reference sequence). For the CDR3, the DNA is TGTGCCAGCAGACGGGTGACGAACACTGAAGCTTTCTTT. Translation: CASRRVTNTEAFF.

The CDR3 sequence: CASSRGLAGASTDTQYF. In DNA form, the CDR3 reads TGTGCCAGCAGCCGGGGACTAGCGGGGGCTAGCACAGATACGCAGTATTTT. The chain employs TRBV5-4 and TRBJ2-3; TRBD2 matches at 14 bases. In germline, CDR1 is SGHNT, CDR2 YYREEE (reference sequence). CDR3 size: 17 residues. The V and J ends lost 4 bases and 0 bases, in that order; junction bases with no gene match: 4.

This chain uses TRBV27 with TRBJ2-3; 11 nucleotides agree with TRBD2. The CDR3 sequence is 16 residues long. From germline, CDR1 is MNHEY and CDR2 SMNVEV (reference sequence). V was pared by 5 bases and J by 2 bases, with 6 bases of the junction left unmatched. This CDR3 reads CASSPTSGAPTDTQYF. The CDR3 nucleotides are TGTGCCAGCAGTCCGACTAGCGGGGCCCCCACAGATACGCAGTATTTT.

This chain uses TRBV4-2 with TRBJ1-2; TRBD1 aligns across 9 bases. The trim removed 1 base at V and 7 bases at J, leaving 10 bases unmatched. This CDR3 is built from 16 residues. Germline V gene sequence: CDR1 LGHNA, CDR2 YNFKEQ. The CDR3 here is CASSQAMLNRGLGYTF. The CDR3 coding sequence is TGTGCCAGCAGCCAAGCCATGTTGAACAGGGGGCTTGGCTACACCTTC.

This clone was counted only a few times. Germline is not matched at one junction end, which may reflect a read error. This chain links TRBV6-5 with TRBJ2-6; a weak D match, TRBD1 (5 bases). The CDR3 totals 13 residues. In germline, CDR1 is MNHEY, CDR2 SVGAGI. This CDR3 reads CASSYPGANGLTF. The CDR3 DNA reads as TGTGCCAGCAGTTACCCTGGGGCCAACGGCCTGACTTTC.

The chain links TRBV11-2 to TRBJ2-3; D call uncertain. The CDR3 totals 14 residues. CDR1 SGHAT and CDR2 FQNNGV come from the germline V gene. V was clipped by 0 bases and J by 1 base, with 5 bases between them. In nucleotides, the CDR3 is TGTGCCAGCAGCTTAGATCCTGGCACAGATACGCAGTATTTT. This gives the protein CASSLDPGTDTQYF.

The rearrangement uses TRBV28 and TRBJ2-2; TRBD1 matches 9 bases. Losses at the gene ends were 5 bases for V and 5 bases for J; bases not matched to a gene: 6. Germline V gene data show CDR1 as MDHEN and CDR2 as SYDVKM. CDR3 length: 15 amino acids. The CDR3 here is CASSGQGLGTGELFF. The CDR3 DNA reads as TGTGCCAGCAGTGGACAGGGGCTGGGGACCGGGGAGCTGTTTTTT.

The gene calls are TRBV11-2 and TRBJ2-1; 11 bases align to TRBD1. V lost 3 bases, J lost 7 bases, and 5 bases stayed unmatched. The germline CDR1 and CDR2 sequences are SGHAT and FQNNGV. The CDR3 covers 15 residues. The CDR3: CASSLNRDRGNEQFF. The CDR3 nucleotides read TGTGCCAGCAGCTTGAACCGGGACAGGGGGAATGAGCAGTTCTTC. The full variable domain, in which reference TRBV11-2 and TRBJ2-1 provide the parts outside the CDR3, is EAGVAQSPRYKIIEKRQSVAFWCNPISGHATLYWYQQILGQGPKLLIQFQNNGVVDDSQLPKDRFSAERLKGVDSTLKIQPAKLEDSAVYLCASSLNRDRGNEQFFGPGTRLTVL.

This clone was observed once. Germline is not matched at one junction end, which may reflect a read error. The V call is TRBV7-9, the J call TRBJ1-2; TRBD1 matches at 12 bases. Germline V lookup: CDR1 SEHNR, CDR2 FQNEAQ (reference sequence). The CDR3 sequence is 14 residues long. The CDR3 spells CSSSWGQGAGGYTF. The CDR3 DNA reads as TGTTCCAGCAGCTGGGGACAGGGGGCAGGTGGCTACACCTTC.

J is TRBJ2-4 and V is TRBV27; TRBD1 is a possible D gene (5 bases). The CDR3 consists of 16 residues. Trimming left V 0 bases short and J 0 bases short, with 9 bases between. CDR1 is MNHEY, CDR2 SMNVEV, per germline (reference sequence). The CDR3 reads CASSLSLQVAKNIQYF. The CDR3 region has the DNA TGTGCCAGCAGTTTATCCCTACAGGTAGCCAAAAACATTCAGTACTTC.

The chain uses TRBV19 and TRBJ2-6, with TRBD1 matching over 7 bases. The germline V gene encodes CDR1 LNHDA and CDR2 SQIVND (reference sequence). The CDR3 spans 17 residues. The trim removed 7 bases at V and 0 bases at J, leaving 9 bases unmatched. In nucleotides, the CDR3 is TGTGCCAGTACGACCGGGACAGCCCCCTCTGGGGCCAACGTCCTGACTTTC. The encoded protein is CASTTGTAPSGANVLTF.

Details on this clone: A junction boundary mismatches the germline segment, possibly from a read error. The chain couples TRBV5-1 to TRBJ2-5, with TRBD2 matching over 13 bases. This CDR3 is built from 16 residues. Looked up from germline, CDR1 is SGHRS and CDR2 is YFSETQ. The CDR3 protein is CASTTLGLAGRESQYF. DNA for the CDR3: TGCGCCAGCACCACTTTGGGACTAGCGGGGCGGGAGAGCCAGTACTTC.

The chain carries TRBV7-9 and TRBJ2-7; 7 nucleotides match TRBD1. The CDR3 runs 12 residues. CDR1 and CDR2 (germline): SEHNR, FQNEAQ (reference sequence). Losses at the gene ends were 5 bases for V and 5 bases for J; bases not matched to a gene: 3. CDR3 sequence reads: CASSKDRDEQYF. CDR3 DNA: TGTGCCAGCAGCAAAGACAGGGACGAGCAGTACTTC.

The gene calls are TRBV6-1 and TRBJ1-5; 9 nucleotides match TRBD1. The V and J ends lost 3 bases and 7 bases, in that order; junction bases with no gene match: 4. Per the germline V gene, CDR1 is MNHNS and CDR2 is SASEGT. This CDR3 region has 14 residues. The chain's CDR3 is CASSDRDRDQPQHF. The CDR3 DNA sequence: TGTGCCAGCAGTGACAGGGACAGGGACCAGCCCCAGCATTTT.

The J gene is TRBJ2-3, the V gene TRBV10-3, with 9 nucleotides matching TRBD1. V lost 6 bases, J lost 3 bases, and 10 bases stayed unmatched. Germline CDR1 and CDR2: ENHRY and SYGVKD. CDR3 size: 16 residues. The CDR3 region is CAISVAPGQGTDTQYF. The DNA of the CDR3 is TGTGCCATCAGCGTCGCTCCGGGACAGGGAACAGATACGCAGTATTTT.

The chain joins TRBV21-1 to TRBJ1-2; TRBD1 was called by the table and not checked on the DNA. TRBV21-1 is a pseudogene segment. The CDR3 length is 19 residues. The CDR3 region is CASSEPRDKHLRVDYGYTF. The DNA for the CDR3 is TGTGCCAGCAGCGAACCCCGGGACAAACACCTCAGGGTGGATTATGGCTACACCTTC.

The chain joins TRBV4-2 to TRBJ2-3; D gene uncertain. This CDR3 is 12 amino acids long. Germline values: CDR1 LGHNA, CDR2 YNFKEQ. V was cut by 0 bases and J by 6 bases, with 4 bases left in between. DNA of the CDR3: TGTGCCAGCAGCCAAGATCTGGATACGCAGTATTTT. Translating it yields CASSQDLDTQYF.

The chain has TRBV7-2 and TRBJ2-7; 9 bases line up with TRBD1. Germline V gives CDR1 SGHTA, CDR2 FQGNSA. The CDR3 spans 14 residues. Germline trimming cut 4 bases from V and 3 bases from J; bases unmatched to any gene: 4. CDR3 sequence: CASSSPGQGYEQYF. The DNA for the CDR3 is TGTGCCAGCAGCTCCCCGGGACAGGGCTACGAGCAGTACTTC.

The genes are TRBV9 and TRBJ2-7; 12 nucleotides line up with TRBD2. CDR1 and CDR2 from the germline V gene are SGDLS and YYNGEE. The CDR3 has 16 amino acids. V was clipped by 0 bases and J by 5 bases; unmatched bases: 6. DNA for the CDR3: TGTGCCAGCAGCGTAGGCCCTAGCGGGAGGGGGCACGAGCAGTACTTC. Amino acid sequence: CASSVGPSGRGHEQYF.

The chain combines TRBV7-8 with TRBJ2-7; 8 nucleotides match TRBD1. With 1 base clipped from V and 0 bases from J, the junction kept 5 bases outside the gene matches. Germline CDR1 is SGHVS and CDR2 is FQNEAQ. The CDR3 has 16 amino acids. The CDR3, as DNA: TGTGCCAGCAGCTTAGTAAGGCAGGGGGCCTCCTACGAGCAGTACTTC. Its protein is CASSLVRQGASYEQYF.

The rearrangement links TRBV28 to TRBJ1-1; D unclear. Trimming removed 3 bases from V and 4 bases from J, with 18 bases in between. From germline, CDR1 is MDHEN and CDR2 SYDVKM. This CDR3 is 16 amino acids long. CDR3 in amino acids: CASSFIPNRERTEAFF. The CDR3 coding sequence is TGTGCCAGCAGTTTTATACCCAATCGGGAACGCACTGAAGCTTTCTTT.

The chain has TRBV27 and TRBJ2-1; no definite D call. Germline CDR1 is MNHEY and CDR2 is SMNVEV (reference sequence). V lost 3 bases and J lost 6, with 9 bases in between. This CDR3 comprises 13 residues. The CDR3 nucleotides read TGTGCCAGCAGTTTTAGAGGTCCCAATGAGCAGTTCTTC. Protein sequence: CASSFRGPNEQFF.

This clone was recorded a few times. This rearrangement joins TRBV7-9 to TRBJ2-2, with D possibly being TRBD2 (7 bases). Germline V gene lookup returns CDR1 SEHNR and CDR2 FQNEAQ (reference sequence). The CDR3 is 16 residues long. V lost 3 bases, J lost 1 base, and 12 bases lay in between. CDR3 nucleotide sequence: TGTGCCAGCAGCTTGGGGGGGGCAAGGAACACCGGGGAGCTGTTTTTT. Residues: CASSLGGARNTGELFF.